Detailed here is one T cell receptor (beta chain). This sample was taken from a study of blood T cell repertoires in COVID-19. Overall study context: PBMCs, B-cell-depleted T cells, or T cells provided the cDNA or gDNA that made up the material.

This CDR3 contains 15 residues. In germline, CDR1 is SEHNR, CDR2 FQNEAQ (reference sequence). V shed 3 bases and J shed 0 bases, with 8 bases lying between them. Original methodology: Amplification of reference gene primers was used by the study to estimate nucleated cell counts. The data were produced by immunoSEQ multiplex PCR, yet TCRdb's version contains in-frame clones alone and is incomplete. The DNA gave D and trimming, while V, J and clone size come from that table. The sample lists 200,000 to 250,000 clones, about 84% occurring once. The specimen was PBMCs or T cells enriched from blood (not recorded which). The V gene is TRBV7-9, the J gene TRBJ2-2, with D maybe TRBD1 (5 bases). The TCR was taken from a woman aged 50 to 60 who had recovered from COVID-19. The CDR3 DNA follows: TGTGCCAGCAGCTTCGACAGCCCGAACACCGGGGAGCTGTTTTTT. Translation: CASSFDSPNTGELFF.